This is a list of T cell receptor beta chains from one sample in a study of blood T cell repertoires in COVID-19. TCRdb keeps only in-frame clones here, not all; method: immunoSEQ multiplex PCR. The table records about 70,000 clones, approximately 85% of them present only once. Sequencing was performed on peripheral blood. These receptors were taken from a man of 80 years or more with acute or convalescent COVID-19. Both conserved end residues are part of each CDR3. A D gene is named only where the DNA matches it firmly. Part of the rows lack a size; the others show once, few, many or a class for expanded clones.

d_gene | j_gene | abundance | v_gene | CDR3nt | CDR3aa
TRBD2 | TRBJ2-3 | NA | TRBV19 | TGTGCCAGTAGTATGGTGGGGACTAGCGTTTCAGATACGCAGTATTTT | CASSMVGTSVSDTQYF
TRBD1 | TRBJ2-7 | once | TRBV13 | TGTGCCAGCAGCACCCGGACAGGGTTTTACTACGAGCAGTACTTC | CASSTRTGFYYEQYF
NA | TRBJ2-2 | NA | TRBV10-1 | TGCGCCAGCAGTGAGCCGACAGACACCGGGGAGCTGTTTTTT | CASSEPTDTGELFF
TRBD2 | TRBJ2-2 | NA | TRBV28 | TGTGCCAGCAGTCTGGGACTAGCGGGAGGGCCGCCCGGGGAGCTGTTTTTT | CASSLGLAGGPPGELFF
NA | TRBJ2-7 | NA | TRBV11-2 | TGTGCCAGCAGCTTACTGGAGGGATACTACGAGCAGTACTTC | CASSLLEGYYEQYF
TRBD1 | TRBJ2-5 | once | TRBV9 | TGTGCCAGCAGCGTAGGGACAGGGGCTGGGACGGCGGAGACCCAGTACTTC | CASSVGTGAGTAETQYF
TRBD1 | TRBJ1-4 | NA | TRBV20-1 | TGCAGTGCTCCAGACAGGGGGCGGCTGTTTTTT | CSAPDRGRLFF
NA | TRBJ1-4 | once | TRBV2 | TGTGCCAGCAGTATAGACAGCCTGGAAAAACTGTTTTTT | CASSIDSLEKLFF
NA | TRBJ1-1 | once | TRBV25-1 | TGTGCCAGCAGTGAAAGTGCGTGGAGCACTGAAGCTTTCTTT | CASSESAWSTEAFF
TRBD1 | TRBJ1-2 | NA | TRBV28 | TGTGCCAGCAGTCTAGGAACAGGGGCCAGATTGTGGGGCTACACCTTC | CASSLGTGARLWGYTF
TRBD1 | TRBJ2-7 | few | TRBV2 | TGTGCCAGCCGGGGACAGGGGATTTACGAGCAGTACTTC | CASRGQGIYEQYF
NA | TRBJ2-3 | NA | TRBV18 | TGTGCCAGCTCATCTAGCACAGATACGCAGTATTTT | CASSSSTDTQYF
TRBD1 | TRBJ2-7 | few | TRBV6-5 | TGTGCCAGCAGTTACTCGATGGACAGGCCCACCTACGAGCAGTACTTC | CASSYSMDRPTYEQYF
TRBD1 | TRBJ1-5 | NA | TRBV6-2/TRBV6-3 | TGTGCCAGCAGTGACAGGGGGAATCAGCCCCAGCATTTT | CASSDRGNQPQHF
NA | TRBJ2-3 | NA | TRBV11-3 | TGTGCCAGCAGCTTAAGGGGAACAGATACGCAGTATTTT | CASSLRGTDTQYF
NA | TRBJ2-3 | NA | TRBV23-1 | TGCGCCAGCCCCGAAGGCGGTACGCAGTATTTT | CASPEGGTQYF
TRBD1 | TRBJ2-7 | NA | TRBV28 | TGTGCCAGCAGTGCCTACCAGGGGGCCGCGTACGAGCAGTACTTC | CASSAYQGAAYEQYF
TRBD1 | TRBJ2-1 | NA | TRBV18 | TGTGCCAGCTCACCGACAGGGGGTAACAATGAGCAGTTCTTC | CASSPTGGNNEQFF
TRBD1 | TRBJ2-1 | NA | TRBV10-3 | TGTGCCACTAAGGGGACAGGGGGGCGGGATGAGCAGTTCTTC | CATKGTGGRDEQFF
NA | TRBJ1-2 | NA | TRBV28 | TGTGCCAGCAGACGCCTGGCTGGGGGCGGCTATGGCTACACCTTC | CASRRLAGGGYGYTF
TRBD1 | TRBJ2-7 | NA | TRBV6-5 | TGTGCCAGCAGTTCAGGCAGGGGGCGCGAGCAGTACTTC | CASSSGRGREQYF
NA | TRBJ2-6 | NA | TRBV7-2 | TGTGCCAGCAGCCCGGAGGCCTCTGGGGCCAACGTCCTGACTTTC | CASSPEASGANVLTF
TRBD1 | TRBJ1-2 | NA | TRBV7-2 | TGTGCCAGCAGCTTAGTGGACAGGGGCTATGGCTACACCTTC | CASSLVDRGYGYTF
NA | TRBJ1-2 | NA | TRBV4-2 | TGTGCCAGCAGCCCCGGGGGGGTTGACTATGGCTACACCTTC | CASSPGGVDYGYTF
TRBD2 | TRBJ2-7 | NA | TRBV27 | TGTGCCAGCAGTCCCCTCAGTGCGGGAGGGCTTTACGAGCAGTACTTC | CASSPLSAGGLYEQYF
TRBD2 | TRBJ2-3 | NA | TRBV7-2 | TGTGCCAGCAGCTTAGTAGCGGGGGGCGCGGATACGCAGTATTTT | CASSLVAGGADTQYF
NA | TRBJ1-2 | once | TRBV24-1 | TGTGCCACCAGTGATTTGGATAGCACATACGGCTACACCTTC | CATSDLDSTYGYTF